This entry features one TCR beta chain sequence. Other DNA sequences in this specimen translate into the identical CDR3. The data originate from a study of control samples from healthy donors and cancer patients. Here immunoSEQ multiplex PCR was the method, and the copy in TCRdb shows in-frame clones only, minus some. The sample yields about 120,000 clones, 85% to 90% seen once. The V gene lost 7 bases and the J gene lost 8 bases, with 20 bases spanning the gap. The CDR3 spans 15 residues. Germline CDR1 is MNHEY and CDR2 is SVGAGI. J is TRBJ1-4 and V is TRBV6-5; D unclear. Material for sequencing was PBMCs. The source is a woman aged 45-59 years with colorectal cancer. The CDR3 loop is CASTRAVGFDEKLFF. CDR3 nucleotides: TGTGCCAGCACCCGAGCGGTAGGGTTTGACGAAAAACTGTTTTTT.